The 8 T cell receptor beta chains reported below all come from one sample, sequenced in a study of identical twins (dated by TCRdb to 2016 to 2018). The method was 5' RACE. Sequencing took place on an Illumina HiSeq 2000. TCRdb reworked the public reads: Q25 trimming with fastp, MiXCR clone assembly, productive beta chains retained. Every distinct CDR3 protein forms one entry, paired with its most common genes and DNA. The sample table records fewer than 900,000 distinct CDR3 sequences; about 20% of these occur just once. The top ten clonotypes cover around 4.4% of the sample. These same data were also listed under a study on T cells expressing NK-cell markers.

Input material: PBMCs. The receptors were sampled from a young woman in good health.

This clonotype has only a few counts. The chain's CDR3 is CATSGGREQYF. CDR3 nucleotide sequence: TGTGCCACCTCAGGGGGAAGGGAGCAGTACTTC. The V gene is TRBV12-3 or TRBV12-4, the J gene TRBJ2-7; 7 positions match TRBD1. The ends lost 10 bases at V and 7 bases at J; junction bases unmatched: 7. The CDR3 loop spans 11 amino acids.

This clonotype was counted only a few times. The chain carries TRBV5-5 and TRBJ1-3; perhaps TRBD1 as D (5 bases). Trimming removed 4 bases from V and 7 bases from J, with 18 bases in between. Germline values: CDR1 SGHKS, CDR2 YYEKEE (reference sequence). This CDR3 is 15 amino acids long. CDR3 in DNA: TGTGCCAGCAGCGAGGACGGCTTTGGGGGGAACACCATATATTTT. It yields the protein CASSEDGFGGNTIYF.

At least ten counts were recorded for this clonotype. The chain joins TRBV14 to TRBJ1-5; the D is unclear. This CDR3 comprises 17 residues. Deletions cut 1 base from V and 2 bases from J, with 15 bases between. Germline V CDR1 and CDR2: SGHDN, FVKESK. The CDR3 here is CASSQVGGRPGNQPQHF. The CDR3 nucleotides read TGTGCCAGCAGCCAAGTAGGAGGAAGGCCCGGCAATCAGCCCCAGCATTTT.

This clonotype was counted only a few times. This sequence joins TRBV20-1 and TRBJ2-3; the match to TRBD2 covers 7 bases. The trim removed 3 bases at V and 2 bases at J, leaving 8 bases unmatched. CDR1 and CDR2 from the germline V gene are DFQATT and SNEGSKA (reference sequence). The CDR3 contains 15 residues. The CDR3 DNA reads TGCAGTGCTAGCTCGCAGCGGGGACCCACAGATACGCAGTATTTT. It yields the protein CSASSQRGPTDTQYF.

Only a few counts were recorded for this clonotype. This chain links TRBV7-2 with TRBJ1-2; 8 nucleotides agree with TRBD1. Germline values: CDR1 SGHTA, CDR2 FQGNSA. V was pared by 3 bases and J by 6 bases, with 3 bases of the junction left unmatched. This CDR3 region has 13 residues. As DNA, the CDR3 is TGTGCCAGCAGCTTCAACAGGGGGAATGGCTACACCTTC. Its translation is CASSFNRGNGYTF.

This clonotype appeared a few times. V usage is TRBV7-6 and J usage is TRBJ2-3, with 7 nucleotides matching TRBD1. Germline V lookup: CDR1 SGHVS, CDR2 FNYEAQ. Trimming removed 1 base from V and 0 bases from J; junction bases left unmatched: 4. The CDR3 length is 16 residues. DNA for the CDR3: TGTGCCAGCAGCTTAGGGGGACAGCTCAGCACAGATACGCAGTATTTT. This encodes CASSLGGQLSTDTQYF.

This chain uses TRBV12-3 or TRBV12-4 with TRBJ2-3; D perhaps matches TRBD2 (6 bases). CDR3 length: 15 residues. V lost 2 bases to trimming and J lost 7 bases, with 16 bases between them. The CDR3, as DNA: TGTGCCAGCAGTTTAATCGGGGGTCGCACGAATACGCAGTATTTT. This sequence encodes CASSLIGGRTNTQYF.

V usage is TRBV29-1 and J usage is TRBJ1-2, with D unclear. Germline V gives CDR1 SQVTM, CDR2 ANQGSEA. V gave up 1 base and J gave up 6 bases, with 6 bases separating them. This CDR3 comprises 11 residues. CDR3 in DNA: TGCAGCGTTGAAGGGCGGCATGGCTACACCTTC. Encoded protein: CSVEGRHGYTF.